Presented here are 5 T cell receptor beta chains from one specimen sequenced in a study of control samples from healthy donors and cancer patients (dated by TCRdb to about 2020). The library was prepared using the immunoSEQ multiplex PCR assay. In its TCRdb copy, this immuneACCESS table keeps in-frame sequences only and misses some clones. Where compared with another copy, unresolved V genes explain less than half of these, and the others have no known cause. This sample has 100,000 to 150,000 clones in its table, and roughly 90% of those were observed once. In total, the top ten clones hold approximately 7.5% of the sample. Sequenced sample: PBMCs. Every receptor here comes from a man aged 50 to 59 with head and neck cancer.

This chain joins TRBV5-4 and TRBJ1-2, with 7 bases aligning to TRBD1. Germline CDR1 and CDR2: SGHNT and YYREEE (reference sequence). The CDR3 extends over 16 amino acids. After removal of 4 bases from V and 2 bases from J, the junction contained 11 bases not matched to a gene. Here the CDR3 DNA reads TGTGCCAGCAGCCCACGGAGGGGGCAGAAGAACTATGGCTACACCTTC. Translated: CASSPRRGQKNYGYTF.

This chain uses TRBV4-1 with TRBJ2-4, with 8 positions matching TRBD2. Germline loops: CDR1 MGHRA, CDR2 YSYEKL. CDR3 size: 16 residues. The ends lost 3 bases at V and 6 bases at J; junction bases unmatched: 10. The CDR3 sequence is CASSQGPSGTRNIQYF. The CDR3 coding sequence is TGCGCCAGCAGCCAGGGTCCCTCCGGGACTAGAAACATTCAGTACTTC.

This chain links TRBV7-2 with TRBJ2-3, with a possible D match to TRBD1 (6 bases). From germline, CDR1 is SGHTA and CDR2 FQGNSA. V was trimmed by 5 bases and J by 0 bases, leaving 15 bases between them. The CDR3 length is 16 residues. The DNA of the CDR3 is TGTGCCAGCAGCCCTCAACAGGGACCTAGCACAGATACGCAGTATTTT. Its translation is CASSPQQGPSTDTQYF.

This clone was seen a few times. The gene calls are TRBV10-1 and TRBJ2-7; 15 positions match TRBD2. Germline values: CDR1 WNHNN, CDR2 SYGVQD (reference sequence). With 8 bases clipped from V and 2 bases from J, the junction kept 4 bases outside the gene matches. The CDR3 length is 15 residues. The CDR3 spells CASGGLAGGAYEQYF. The CDR3 bases are TGCGCCAGCGGGGGACTAGCGGGAGGAGCCTACGAGCAGTACTTC.

The J gene is TRBJ2-2, the V gene TRBV7-9; D is possibly TRBD1 or TRBD2 (5 bases each). The V end lost 3 bases, the J end lost 7 bases, and 12 bases lay between the germline ends. CDR1 is SEHNR, CDR2 FQNEAQ, per germline (reference sequence). This CDR3 contains 14 residues. In DNA form, the CDR3 reads TGTGCCAGCAGCTTCGGGACCTCCCTCGGGGAGCTGTTTTTT. Its translation is CASSFGTSLGELFF.